This T cell receptor (beta chain) appears in the sequencing data of a study of blood T cell repertoires in COVID-19. Study background: Some COVID-19 samples were acute and others convalescent; all came from the United States, Italy and Spain. Sources were T cells, B-cell-depleted T cells, or PBMCs; the material itself was cDNA or gDNA.

Trimming at V came to 3 bases and at J to 3 bases, leaving 10 bases not matched to a gene. The CDR3 length is 16 residues. Per the germline V gene, CDR1 is SEHNR and CDR2 is FQNEAQ (reference sequence). Recovery meant two consecutive negative NP/OP PCR tests, professional clearance, or resolved symptoms. TCRdb's table, derived via immunoSEQ multiplex PCR, lists solely in-frame clones and lacks some. Among about 280,000 clones listed, approximately 81% were seen once. The clonotype originates from a woman aged 50 to 60 who had recovered from COVID-19. The chain joins TRBV7-9 to TRBJ1-2, with TRBD1 matching 7 bases. What was sequenced was PBMCs or T cells enriched from blood (not recorded which). CDR3 nucleotides: TGTGCCAGCAGCTTGACAGGGCAACTAGGGGACTATGGCTACACCTTC. Encoded protein: CASSLTGQLGDYGYTF.